This T cell receptor (beta chain) originates from a study of blood T cell repertoires in COVID-19. Study processing details: Reference gene primers were amplified, and this amplification served to estimate nucleated cell counts. Produced via immunoSEQ multiplex PCR; TCRdb's table is partial and in-frame only. Clone size and the V and J calls come from that table; the DNA yielded D and trimming. The sample contains under 200,000 clones, around 85% of which appear only once. The ends were cut back, 4 bases at V and 4 bases at J, with 5 bases in the middle. The length of the CDR3 is 12 residues. Germline assignment: CDR1 KGHDR and CDR2 SFDVKD. Study members were between roughly 18 and 100 years old and lived in approximately 25 US regions. Allocation to cohorts depended on clinical history reported by the participants.

Sequencing was carried out using PBMCs or T cells enriched from blood (not recorded which). This TCR came from a woman aged 40 to 50 with acute COVID-19. The gene calls are TRBV24-1 and TRBJ2-3; no reliable D call. This chain's CDR3 is CATSDGPDTQYF. The CDR3, as DNA: TGTGCCACCAGTGACGGTCCAGATACGCAGTATTTT.